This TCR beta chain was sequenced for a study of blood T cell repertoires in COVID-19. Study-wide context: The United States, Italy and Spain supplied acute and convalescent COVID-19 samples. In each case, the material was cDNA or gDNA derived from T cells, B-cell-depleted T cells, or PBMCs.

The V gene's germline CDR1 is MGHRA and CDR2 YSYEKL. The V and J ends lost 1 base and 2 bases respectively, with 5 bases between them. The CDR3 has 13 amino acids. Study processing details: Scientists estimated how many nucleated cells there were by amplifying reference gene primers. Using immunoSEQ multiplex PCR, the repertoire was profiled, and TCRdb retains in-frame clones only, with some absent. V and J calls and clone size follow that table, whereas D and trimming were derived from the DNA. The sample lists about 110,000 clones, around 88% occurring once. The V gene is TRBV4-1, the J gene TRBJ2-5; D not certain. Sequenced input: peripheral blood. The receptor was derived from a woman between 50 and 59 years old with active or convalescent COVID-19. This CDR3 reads CASSQVYQETQYF. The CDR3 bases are TGCGCCAGCAGCCAAGTTTATCAAGAGACCCAGTACTTC.